This T cell receptor beta chain was profiled in a study of blood T cell repertoires in COVID-19. Study in general: The study drew acute and convalescent COVID-19 samples from the United States, Italy and Spain.

The V gene lost 1 base and the J gene lost 0 bases, with 12 bases spanning the gap. Germline loops: CDR1 LGHDT, CDR2 YNNKEL (reference sequence). This CDR3 region has 16 residues. Sequencing was performed with immunoSEQ multiplex PCR; in TCRdb, only in-frame clones are kept and a portion is missing. There are some 370,000 clones in the sample; about 90% occur only once, and roughly 6.8% lies in the top ten. V and J are TRBV3-1 (or the pseudogene TRBV3-2) and TRBJ1-2, with a tentative D call TRBD1 (5 bases). The specimen sequenced was peripheral blood. The origin of this receptor is a young man with active or convalescent COVID-19. CDR3 DNA sequence: TGTGCCAGCAGCCAAGGTGCAGGGCTAACTAACTATGGCTACACCTTC. Its protein is CASSQGAGLTNYGYTF.